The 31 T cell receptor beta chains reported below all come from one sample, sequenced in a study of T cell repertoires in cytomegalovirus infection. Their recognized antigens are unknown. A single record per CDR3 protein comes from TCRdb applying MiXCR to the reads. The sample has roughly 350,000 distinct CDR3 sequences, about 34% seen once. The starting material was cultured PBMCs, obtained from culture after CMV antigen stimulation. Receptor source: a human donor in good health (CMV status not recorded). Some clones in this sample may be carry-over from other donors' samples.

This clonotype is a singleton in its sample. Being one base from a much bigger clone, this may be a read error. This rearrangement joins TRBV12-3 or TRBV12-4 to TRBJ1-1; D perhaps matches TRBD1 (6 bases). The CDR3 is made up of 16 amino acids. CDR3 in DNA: TGTGCCAGCAGTTTAGACAGGGCACCCATGAACACTGACGCTTTCTTT. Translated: CASSLDRAPMNTDAFF.

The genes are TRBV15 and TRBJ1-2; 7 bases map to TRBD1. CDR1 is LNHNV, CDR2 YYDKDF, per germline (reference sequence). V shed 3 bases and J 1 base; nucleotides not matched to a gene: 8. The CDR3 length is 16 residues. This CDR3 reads CATSRGGGGLNYGYTF. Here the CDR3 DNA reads TGTGCCACCAGCAGGGGAGGAGGGGGCCTTAACTATGGCTACACCTTC.

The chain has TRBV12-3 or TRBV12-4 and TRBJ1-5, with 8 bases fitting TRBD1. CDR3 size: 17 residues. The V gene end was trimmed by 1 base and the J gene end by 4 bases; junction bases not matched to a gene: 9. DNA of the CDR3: TGTGCCAGCAGTTTAGGACAGGGGTCGGGCCAAAATCAGCCCCAGCATTTT. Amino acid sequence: CASSLGQGSGQNQPQHF.

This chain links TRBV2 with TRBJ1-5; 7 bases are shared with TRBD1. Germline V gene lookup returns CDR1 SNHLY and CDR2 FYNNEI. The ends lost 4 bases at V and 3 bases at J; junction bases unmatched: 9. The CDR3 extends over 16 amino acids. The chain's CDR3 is CASSATGTADNQPQHF. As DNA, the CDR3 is TGTGCCAGCAGTGCGACCGGGACAGCCGACAATCAGCCCCAGCATTTT.

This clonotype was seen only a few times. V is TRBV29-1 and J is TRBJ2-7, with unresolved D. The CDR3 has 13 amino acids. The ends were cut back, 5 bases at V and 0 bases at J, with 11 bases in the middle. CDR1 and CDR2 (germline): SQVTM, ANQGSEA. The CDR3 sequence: CSVKVPSSYEQYF. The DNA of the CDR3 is TGCAGCGTTAAGGTCCCCAGCTCCTACGAGCAGTACTTC.

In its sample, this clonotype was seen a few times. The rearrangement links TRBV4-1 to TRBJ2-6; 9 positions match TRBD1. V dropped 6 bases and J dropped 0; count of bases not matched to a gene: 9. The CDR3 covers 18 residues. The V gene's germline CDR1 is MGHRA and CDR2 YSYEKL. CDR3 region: CASSERDRVYSGANVLTF. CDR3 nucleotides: TGCGCCAGCAGTGAGCGGGACAGGGTTTACTCTGGGGCCAACGTCCTGACTTTC.

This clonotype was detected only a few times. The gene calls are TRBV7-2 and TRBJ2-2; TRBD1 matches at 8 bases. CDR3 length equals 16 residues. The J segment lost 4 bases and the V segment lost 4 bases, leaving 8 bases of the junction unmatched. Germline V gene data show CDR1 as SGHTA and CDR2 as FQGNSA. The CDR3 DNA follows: TGTGCCAGCAGCTCGAGACAGGGGTGGGGCACCGGGGAGCTGTTTTTT. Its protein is CASSSRQGWGTGELFF. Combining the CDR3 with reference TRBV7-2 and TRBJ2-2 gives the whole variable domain GAGVSQSPSNKVTEKGKDVELRCDPISGHTALYWYRQSLGQGLEFLIYFQGNSAPDKSGLPSDRFSAERTGGSVSTLTIQRTQQEDSAVYLCASSSRQGWGTGELFFGEGSRLTVL.

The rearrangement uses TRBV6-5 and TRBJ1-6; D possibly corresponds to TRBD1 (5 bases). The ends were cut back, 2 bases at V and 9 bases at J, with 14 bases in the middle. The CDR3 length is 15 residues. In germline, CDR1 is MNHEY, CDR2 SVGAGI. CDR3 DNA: TGTGCCAGCAGTTACGTTCAGGGAAAGTCTTCACCCCTCCACTTT. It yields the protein CASSYVQGKSSPLHF.

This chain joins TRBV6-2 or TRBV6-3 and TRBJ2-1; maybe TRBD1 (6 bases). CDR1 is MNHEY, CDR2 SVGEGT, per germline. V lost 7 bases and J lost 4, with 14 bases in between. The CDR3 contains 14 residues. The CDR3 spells CASKSTGFYNEQFF. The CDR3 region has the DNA TGTGCCAGCAAAAGCACAGGGTTTTACAATGAGCAGTTCTTC.

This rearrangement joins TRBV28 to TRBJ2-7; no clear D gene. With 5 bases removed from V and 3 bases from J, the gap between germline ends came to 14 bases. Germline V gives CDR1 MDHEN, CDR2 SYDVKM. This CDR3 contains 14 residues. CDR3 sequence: CASSQPWVGYEQYF. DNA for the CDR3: TGTGCCAGCAGTCAACCCTGGGTGGGCTACGAGCAGTACTTC. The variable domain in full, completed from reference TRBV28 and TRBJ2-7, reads DVKVTQSSRYLVKRTGEKVFLECVQDMDHENMFWYRQDPGLGLRLIYFSYDVKMKEKGDIPEGYSVSREKKERFSLILESASTNQTSMYLCASSQPWVGYEQYFGPGTRLTVT.

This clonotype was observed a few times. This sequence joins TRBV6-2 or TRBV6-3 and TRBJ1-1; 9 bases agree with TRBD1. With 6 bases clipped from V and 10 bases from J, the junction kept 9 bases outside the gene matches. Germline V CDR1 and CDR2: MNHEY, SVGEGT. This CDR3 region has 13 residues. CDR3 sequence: CASSRDREEGAFF. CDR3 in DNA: TGTGCCAGCAGCCGGGACAGGGAGGAGGGAGCTTTCTTT.

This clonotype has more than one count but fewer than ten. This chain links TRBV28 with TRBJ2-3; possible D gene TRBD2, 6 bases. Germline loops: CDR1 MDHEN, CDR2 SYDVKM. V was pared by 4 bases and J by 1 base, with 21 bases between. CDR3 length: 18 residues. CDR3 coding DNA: TGTGCCAGCAGTTCCCCATGGTCGGAGGGCCTAGGCACAGATACGCAGTATTTT. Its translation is CASSSPWSEGLGTDTQYF.

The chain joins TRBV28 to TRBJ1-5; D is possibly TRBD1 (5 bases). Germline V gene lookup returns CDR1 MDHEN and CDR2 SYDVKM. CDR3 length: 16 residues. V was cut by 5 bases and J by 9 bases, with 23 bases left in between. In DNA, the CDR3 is TGTGCCAGCAGTCCATTTTCCGGGGTGGGGGAGCGGCCCCAGCATTTT. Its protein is CASSPFSGVGERPQHF. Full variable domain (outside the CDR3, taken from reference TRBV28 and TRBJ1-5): DVKVTQSSRYLVKRTGEKVFLECVQDMDHENMFWYRQDPGLGLRLIYFSYDVKMKEKGDIPEGYSVSREKKERFSLILESASTNQTSMYLCASSPFSGVGERPQHFGDGTRLSIL.

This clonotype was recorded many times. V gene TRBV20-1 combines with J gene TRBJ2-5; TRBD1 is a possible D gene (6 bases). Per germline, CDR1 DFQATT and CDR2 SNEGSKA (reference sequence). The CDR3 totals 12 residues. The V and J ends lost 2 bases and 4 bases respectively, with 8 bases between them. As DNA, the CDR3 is TGCAGTGCTAGATTAGGGGGAGAGACCCAGTACTTC. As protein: CSARLGGETQYF.

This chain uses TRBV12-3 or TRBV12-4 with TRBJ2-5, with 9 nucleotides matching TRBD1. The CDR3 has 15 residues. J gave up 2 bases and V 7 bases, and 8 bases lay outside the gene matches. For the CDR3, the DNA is TGTGCCAGCACCTCTCGACAGGGGGTACAAGAGACCCAGTACTTC. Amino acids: CASTSRQGVQETQYF.

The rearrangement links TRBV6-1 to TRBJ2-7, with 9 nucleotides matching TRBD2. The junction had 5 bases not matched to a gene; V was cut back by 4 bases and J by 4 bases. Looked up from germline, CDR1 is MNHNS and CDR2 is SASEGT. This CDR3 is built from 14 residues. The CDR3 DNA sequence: TGTGCCAGCAGTGCAGCGGGAGGTCGGTACGAGCAGTACGTC. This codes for CASSAAGGRYEQYV.

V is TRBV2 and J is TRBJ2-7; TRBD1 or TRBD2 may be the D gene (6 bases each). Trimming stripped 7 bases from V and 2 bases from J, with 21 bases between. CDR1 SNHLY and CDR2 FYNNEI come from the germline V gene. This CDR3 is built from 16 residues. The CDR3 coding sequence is TGTGCCAGCAAGTTGGTCCAGGGGACGGGAGCCTACGAGCAGTACTTC. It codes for CASKLVQGTGAYEQYF.

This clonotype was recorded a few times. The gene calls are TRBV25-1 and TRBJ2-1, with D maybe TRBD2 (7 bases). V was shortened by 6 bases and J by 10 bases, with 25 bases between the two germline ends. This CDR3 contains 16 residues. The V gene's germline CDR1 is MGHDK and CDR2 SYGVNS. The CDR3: CASSREGRGGLLEQFF. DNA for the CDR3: TGTGCCAGCAGCCGTGAGGGGAGGGGGGGGTTGCTAGAGCAGTTCTTC.

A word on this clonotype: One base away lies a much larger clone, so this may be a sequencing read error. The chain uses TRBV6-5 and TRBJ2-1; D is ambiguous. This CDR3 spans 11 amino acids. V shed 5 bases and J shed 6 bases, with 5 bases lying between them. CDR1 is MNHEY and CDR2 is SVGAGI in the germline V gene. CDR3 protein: CASSTINEQFF. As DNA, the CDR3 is TGTGCCAGCAGTACTATCAATGAGCAGTTCTTC.

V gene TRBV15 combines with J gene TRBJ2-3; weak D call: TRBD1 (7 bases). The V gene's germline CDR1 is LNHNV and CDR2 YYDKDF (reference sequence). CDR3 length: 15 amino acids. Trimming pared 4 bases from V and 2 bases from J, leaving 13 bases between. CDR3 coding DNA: TGTGCCACCAGCATACAGGGGAGGTTCACAGATACGCAGTATTTT. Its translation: CATSIQGRFTDTQYF.

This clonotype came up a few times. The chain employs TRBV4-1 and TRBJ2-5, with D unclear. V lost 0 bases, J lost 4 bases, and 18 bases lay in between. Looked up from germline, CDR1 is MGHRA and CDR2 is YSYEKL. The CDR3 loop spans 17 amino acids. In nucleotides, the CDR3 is TGCGCCAGCAGCCAAGAGTTAGCACGCTCACGCAGAGAGACCCAGTACTTC. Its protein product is CASSQELARSRRETQYF.

Here the CDR3 DNA reads TGTGCCAGCAGCCTGACAGGGCCCGAGCAGTACGTC. Translating it yields CASSLTGPEQYV. The rearrangement links TRBV7-9 to TRBJ2-7, with 7 bases identical to TRBD1. The length of the CDR3 is 12 residues. CDR1 and CDR2 from the germline V gene are SEHNR and FQNEAQ (reference sequence). V shed 5 bases and J 6 bases; nucleotides not matched to a gene: 4.

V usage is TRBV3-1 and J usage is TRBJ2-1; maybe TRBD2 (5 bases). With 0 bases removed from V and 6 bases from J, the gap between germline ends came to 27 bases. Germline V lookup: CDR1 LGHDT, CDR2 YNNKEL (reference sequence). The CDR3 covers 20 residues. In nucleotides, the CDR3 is TGTGCCAGCAGCCAAGAGAACGGCGTCAGTAGCCCGGGATTTCGCAATGAGCAGTTCTTC. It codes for CASSQENGVSSPGFRNEQFF.

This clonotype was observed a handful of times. This chain's CDR3 is CASSSGAGEQYV. The CDR3 DNA reads TGTGCCAGCAGTTCAGGGGCGGGGGAGCAGTACGTC. V gene TRBV27 combines with J gene TRBJ2-7; D is possibly TRBD1 or TRBD2 (6 bases each). The CDR3 sequence is 12 residues long. CDR1 and CDR2 from the germline V gene are MNHEY and SMNVEV (reference sequence). V lost 4 bases, J lost 7 bases, and 11 bases lay in between.

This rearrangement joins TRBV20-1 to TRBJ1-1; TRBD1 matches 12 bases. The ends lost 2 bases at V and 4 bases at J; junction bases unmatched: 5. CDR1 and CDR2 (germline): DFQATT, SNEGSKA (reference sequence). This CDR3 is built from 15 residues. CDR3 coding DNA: TGCAGTGCTAGACGGGACAGGGGGCGATTCACTGAAGCTTTCTTT. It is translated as CSARRDRGRFTEAFF.

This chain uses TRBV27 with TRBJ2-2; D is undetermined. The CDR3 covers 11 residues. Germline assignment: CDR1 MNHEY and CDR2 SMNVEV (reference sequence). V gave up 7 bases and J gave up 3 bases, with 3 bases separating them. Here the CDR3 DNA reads TGTGCCAGCAAAGACACCGGGGAGCTGTTTTTT. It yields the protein CASKDTGELFF.

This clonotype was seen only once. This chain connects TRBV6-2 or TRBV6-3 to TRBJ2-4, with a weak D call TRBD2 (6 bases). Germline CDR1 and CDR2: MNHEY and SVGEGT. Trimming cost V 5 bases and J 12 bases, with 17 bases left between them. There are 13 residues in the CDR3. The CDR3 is CASSPGGARAQYF. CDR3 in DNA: TGTGCCAGCAGTCCCGGAGGGGCCAGGGCTCAGTACTTC.

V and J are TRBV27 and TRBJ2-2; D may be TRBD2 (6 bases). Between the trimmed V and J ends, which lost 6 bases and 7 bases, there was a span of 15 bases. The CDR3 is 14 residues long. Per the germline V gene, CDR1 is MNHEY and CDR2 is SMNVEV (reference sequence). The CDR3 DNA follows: TGTGCCAGCAGCCTGGGACTTCCTGGCGGGGAGCTGTTTTTT. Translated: CASSLGLPGGELFF.

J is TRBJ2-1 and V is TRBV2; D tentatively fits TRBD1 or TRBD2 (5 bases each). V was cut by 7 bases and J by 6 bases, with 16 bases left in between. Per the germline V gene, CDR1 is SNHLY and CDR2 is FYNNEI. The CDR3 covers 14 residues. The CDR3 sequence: CASTWDPSVNEQFF. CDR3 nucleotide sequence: TGTGCCAGCACGTGGGACCCCTCGGTCAATGAGCAGTTCTTC.

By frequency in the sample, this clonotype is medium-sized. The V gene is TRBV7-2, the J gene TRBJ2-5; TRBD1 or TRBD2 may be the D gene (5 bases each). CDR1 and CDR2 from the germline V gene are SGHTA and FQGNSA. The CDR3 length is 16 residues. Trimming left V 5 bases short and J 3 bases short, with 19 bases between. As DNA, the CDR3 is TGTGCCAGCAGCCCTTTTTGGTATAGGGACGAAGAGACCCAGTACTTC. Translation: CASSPFWYRDEETQYF.

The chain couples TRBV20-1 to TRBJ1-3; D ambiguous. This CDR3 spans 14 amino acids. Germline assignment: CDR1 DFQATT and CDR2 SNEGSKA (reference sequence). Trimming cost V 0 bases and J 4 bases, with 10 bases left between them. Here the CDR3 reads CSARDGVHGNTIYF. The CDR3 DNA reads TGCAGTGCTAGAGATGGGGTCCACGGAAACACCATATATTTT.